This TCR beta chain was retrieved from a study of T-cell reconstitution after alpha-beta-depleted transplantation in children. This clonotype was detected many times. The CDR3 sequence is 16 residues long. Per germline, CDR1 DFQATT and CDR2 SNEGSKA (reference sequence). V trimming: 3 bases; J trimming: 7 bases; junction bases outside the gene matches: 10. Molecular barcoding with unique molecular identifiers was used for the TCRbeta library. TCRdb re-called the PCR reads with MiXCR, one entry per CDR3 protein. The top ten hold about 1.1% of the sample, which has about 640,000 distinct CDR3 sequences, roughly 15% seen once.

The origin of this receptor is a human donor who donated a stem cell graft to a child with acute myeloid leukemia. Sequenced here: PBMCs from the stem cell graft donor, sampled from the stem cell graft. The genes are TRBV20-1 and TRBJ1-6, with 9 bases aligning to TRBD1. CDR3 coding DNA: TGCAGTGCTAGCCCTCATTCCGGGACAGGGAATTCACCCCTCCACTTT. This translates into CSASPHSGTGNSPLHF.